This T cell receptor beta chain was sequenced for a study of blood T cells in healthy people across ages. This clonotype was recorded a few times. With a J-beta primer mix and a sample-barcoded 5' primer, a second PCR ran about 7 to 12 cycles. TCRdb reprocessed the 5' RACE reads with MiXCR, giving one entry per CDR3 protein. The sample holds 900,000 to 950,000 distinct CDR3 sequences; 25% to 35% are singletons and the top ten take about a tenth. V lost 6 bases and J lost 5, with 16 bases in between. The CDR3 is 13 residues long. Germline V gene lookup returns CDR1 SQVTM and CDR2 ANQGSEA. This same sample was also part of a study on T cells of mothers and their children.

The TCR originated in a woman in her thirties or forties in good health. Material for sequencing was blood. V and J are TRBV29-1 and TRBJ1-1, with D perhaps matching TRBD1 (5 bases). The CDR3 nucleotides read TGCAGCGTGGGGACCTCTCGAGTAACTGAAGCTTTCTTT. This codes for CSVGTSRVTEAFF.